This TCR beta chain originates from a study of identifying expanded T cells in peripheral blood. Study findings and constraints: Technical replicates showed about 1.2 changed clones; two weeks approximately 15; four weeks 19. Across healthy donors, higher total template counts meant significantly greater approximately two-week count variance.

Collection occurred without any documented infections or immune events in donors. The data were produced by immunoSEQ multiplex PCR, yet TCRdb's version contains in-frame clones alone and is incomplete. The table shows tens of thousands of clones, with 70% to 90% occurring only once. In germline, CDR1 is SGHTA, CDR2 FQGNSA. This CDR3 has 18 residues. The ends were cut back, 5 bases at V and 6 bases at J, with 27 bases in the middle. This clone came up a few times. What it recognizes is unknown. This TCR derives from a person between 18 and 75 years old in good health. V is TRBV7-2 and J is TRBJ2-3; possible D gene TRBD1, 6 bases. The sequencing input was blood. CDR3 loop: CASSDKTTFGRGQDTQYF. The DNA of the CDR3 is TGTGCCAGCAGCGACAAGACGACCTTTGGCAGGGGTCAGGATACGCAGTATTTT.